The sequence of this TCR beta chain was determined in a study of OX40 agonist ivuxolimab in advanced cancers. Across the whole study: Patients were treated with intravenous ivuxolimab, dosed at 0.01 to 10 mg/kg and infused every 2 weeks. Melanoma, hepatocellular carcinoma, head and neck or renal cell cancer occurred in dose-escalation patients. General study results and limits: CD8+ T cells (on average) carried more expanded clones than CD4+ T cells.

About this clone: Its specificity is not known.

Data came from immunoSEQ multiplex PCR; TCRdb stores just in-frame clones and leaves some out. The sample consists of about 89,000 clones, approximately 91% of them appearing once. No patient had autoimmune disease or received systemic immunosuppression. The clonotype originates from an adult with an advanced solid tumor such as melanoma, head and neck, liver or kidney cancer. The source was CD4+ or CD8+ T cells sorted from blood, collected in a trial of the OX40 agonist ivuxolimab.

The CDR3 spells CASSQGQGYGYTF. CDR3 bases: TGTGCCAGCAGCCAAGGACAGGGCTATGGCTACACCTTC. This chain joins TRBV14 and TRBJ1-2; 7 positions agree with TRBD1. The V gene end was trimmed by 1 base and the J gene end by 4 bases; junction bases not matched to a gene: 0. CDR3 size: 13 residues. Germline V gene sequence: CDR1 SGHDN, CDR2 FVKESK.